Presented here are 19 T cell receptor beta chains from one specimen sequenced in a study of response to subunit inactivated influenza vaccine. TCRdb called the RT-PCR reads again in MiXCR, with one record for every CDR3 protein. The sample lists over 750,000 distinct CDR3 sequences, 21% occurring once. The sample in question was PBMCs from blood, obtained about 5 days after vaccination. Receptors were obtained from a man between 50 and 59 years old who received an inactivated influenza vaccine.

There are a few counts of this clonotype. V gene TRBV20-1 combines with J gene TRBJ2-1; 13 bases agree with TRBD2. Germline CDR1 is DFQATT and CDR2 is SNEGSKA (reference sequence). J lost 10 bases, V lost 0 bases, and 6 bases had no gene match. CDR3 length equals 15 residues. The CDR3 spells CSARDLRLAGGEQFF. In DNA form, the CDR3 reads TGCAGTGCTAGAGATCTCAGACTAGCGGGGGGAGAGCAGTTCTTC.

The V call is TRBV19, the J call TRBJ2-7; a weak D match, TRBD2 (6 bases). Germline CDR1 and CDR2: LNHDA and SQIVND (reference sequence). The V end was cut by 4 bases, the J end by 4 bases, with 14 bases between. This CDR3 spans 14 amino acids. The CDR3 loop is CASSNWGENYEQYF. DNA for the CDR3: TGTGCCAGTAGTAACTGGGGGGAAAATTACGAGCAGTACTTC.

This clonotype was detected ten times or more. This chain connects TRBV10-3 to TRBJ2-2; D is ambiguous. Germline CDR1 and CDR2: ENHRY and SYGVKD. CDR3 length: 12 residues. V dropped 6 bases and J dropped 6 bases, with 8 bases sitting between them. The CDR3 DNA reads TGTGCCATCAGCGCGGACGCCGGGGAGCTGTTTTTT. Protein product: CAISADAGELFF.

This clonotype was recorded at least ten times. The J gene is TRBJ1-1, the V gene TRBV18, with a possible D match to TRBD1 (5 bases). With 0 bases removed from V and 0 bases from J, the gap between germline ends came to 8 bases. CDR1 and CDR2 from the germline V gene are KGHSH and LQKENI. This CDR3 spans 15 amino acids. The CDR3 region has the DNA TGTGCCAGCTCACCACCGTCCAGGGTGAACACTGAAGCTTTCTTT. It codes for CASSPPSRVNTEAFF.

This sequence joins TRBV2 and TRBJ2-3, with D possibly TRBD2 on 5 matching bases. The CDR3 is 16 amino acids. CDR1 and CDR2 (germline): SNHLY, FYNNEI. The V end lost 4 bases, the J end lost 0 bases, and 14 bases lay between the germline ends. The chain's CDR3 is CASSAFGAGSTDTQYF. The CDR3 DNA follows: TGTGCCAGCAGTGCGTTCGGCGCGGGTAGCACAGATACGCAGTATTTT.

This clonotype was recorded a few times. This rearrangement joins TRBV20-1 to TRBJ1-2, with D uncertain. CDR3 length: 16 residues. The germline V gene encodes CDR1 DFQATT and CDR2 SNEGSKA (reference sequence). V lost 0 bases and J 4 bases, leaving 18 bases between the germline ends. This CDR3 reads CSARDRGPRVAYGYTF. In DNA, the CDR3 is TGCAGTGCTAGAGATCGTGGCCCCCGAGTCGCCTATGGCTACACCTTC.

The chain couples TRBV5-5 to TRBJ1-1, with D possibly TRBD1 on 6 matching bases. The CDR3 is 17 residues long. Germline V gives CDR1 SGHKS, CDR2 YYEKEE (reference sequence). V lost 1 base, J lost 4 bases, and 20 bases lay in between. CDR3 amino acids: CASSLWVGQGLITEAFF. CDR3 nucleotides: TGTGCCAGCAGCTTGTGGGTTGGGCAGGGGTTGATCACTGAAGCTTTCTTT.

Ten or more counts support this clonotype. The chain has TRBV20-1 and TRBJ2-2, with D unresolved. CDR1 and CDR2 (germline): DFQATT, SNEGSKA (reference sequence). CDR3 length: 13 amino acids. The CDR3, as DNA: TGCAGGGACCTAGGAGCGAACACCGGGGAGCTGTTTTTT. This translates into CRDLGANTGELFF.

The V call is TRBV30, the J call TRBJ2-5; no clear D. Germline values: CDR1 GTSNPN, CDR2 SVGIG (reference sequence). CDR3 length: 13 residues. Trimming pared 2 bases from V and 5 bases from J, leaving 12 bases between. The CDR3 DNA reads TGTGCCTGGAGTAGGCCCAACTGGGAGACCCAGTACTTC. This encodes CAWSRPNWETQYF.

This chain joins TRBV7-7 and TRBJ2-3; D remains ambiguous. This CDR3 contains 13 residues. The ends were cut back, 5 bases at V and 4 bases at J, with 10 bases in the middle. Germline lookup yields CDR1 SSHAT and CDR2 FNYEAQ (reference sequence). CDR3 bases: TGTGCCAGCAGCCGACACGACTCAGATACGCAGTATTTT. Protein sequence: CASSRHDSDTQYF.

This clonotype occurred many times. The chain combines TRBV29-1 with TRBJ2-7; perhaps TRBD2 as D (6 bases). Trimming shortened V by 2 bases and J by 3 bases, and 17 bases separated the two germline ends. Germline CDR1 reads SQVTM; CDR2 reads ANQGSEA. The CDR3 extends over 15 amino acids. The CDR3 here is CSVESVLGGDYEQYF. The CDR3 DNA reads TGCAGCGTTGAATCAGTTTTAGGCGGGGACTACGAGCAGTACTTC.

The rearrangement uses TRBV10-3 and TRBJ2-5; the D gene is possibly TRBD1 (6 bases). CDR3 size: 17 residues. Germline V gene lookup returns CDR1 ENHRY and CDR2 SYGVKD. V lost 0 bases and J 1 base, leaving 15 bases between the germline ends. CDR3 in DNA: TGTGCCATCAGTGAGTCGTTGGCAGGGACATCCCAAGAGACCCAGTACTTC. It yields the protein CAISESLAGTSQETQYF.

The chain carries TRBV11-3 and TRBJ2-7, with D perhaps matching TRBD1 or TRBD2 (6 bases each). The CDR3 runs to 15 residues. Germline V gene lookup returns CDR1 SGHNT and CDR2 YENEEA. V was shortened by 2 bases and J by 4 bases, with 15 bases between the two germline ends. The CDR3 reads CASSLSTGRSYEQYF. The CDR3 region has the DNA TGTGCCAGCAGCTTATCCACAGGGAGGTCTTACGAGCAGTACTTC. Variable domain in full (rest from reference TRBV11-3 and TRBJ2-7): EAGVVQSPRYKIIEKKQPVAFWCNPISGHNTLYWYLQNLGQGPELLIRYENEEAVDDSQLPKDRFSAERLKGVDSTLKIQPAELGDSAVYLCASSLSTGRSYEQYFGPGTRLTVT.

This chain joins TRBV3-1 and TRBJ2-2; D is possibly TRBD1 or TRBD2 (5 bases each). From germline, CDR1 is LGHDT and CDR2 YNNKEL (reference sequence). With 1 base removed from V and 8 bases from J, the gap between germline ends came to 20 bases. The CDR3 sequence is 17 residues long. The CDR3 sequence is CASSQVKPGPLMGELFF. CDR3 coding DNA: TGTGCCAGCAGCCAAGTGAAGCCGGGACCCCTTATGGGGGAGCTGTTTTTT.

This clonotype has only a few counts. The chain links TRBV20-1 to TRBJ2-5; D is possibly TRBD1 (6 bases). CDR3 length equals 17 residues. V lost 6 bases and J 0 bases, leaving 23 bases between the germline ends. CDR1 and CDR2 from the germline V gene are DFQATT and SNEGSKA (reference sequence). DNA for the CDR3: TGCAGTGCCCAAGGGGGTTGGGGAAAAACTCACCAAGAGACCCAGTACTTC. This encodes CSAQGGWGKTHQETQYF.

The CDR3 reads CASSARGQGRSPYNEQFF. The CDR3 DNA follows: TGTGCCAGCAGCGCGAGAGGACAGGGGCGTTCCCCCTACAATGAGCAGTTCTTC. The chain couples TRBV9 to TRBJ2-1, with 9 bases fitting TRBD1. V shed 3 bases, J shed 2 bases, and the junction held 12 bases outside the gene matches. This CDR3 spans 18 amino acids. Germline V lookup: CDR1 SGDLS, CDR2 YYNGEE.

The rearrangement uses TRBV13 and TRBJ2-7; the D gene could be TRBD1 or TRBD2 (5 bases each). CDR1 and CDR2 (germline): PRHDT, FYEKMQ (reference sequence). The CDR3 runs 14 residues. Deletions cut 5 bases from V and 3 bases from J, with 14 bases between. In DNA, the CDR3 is TGTGCCAGCAGCCTTAGGGACGGGAACTACGAGCAGTACTTC. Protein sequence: CASSLRDGNYEQYF. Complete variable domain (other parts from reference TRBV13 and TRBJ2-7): AAGVIQSPRHLIKEKRETATLKCYPIPRHDTVYWYQQGPGQDPQFLISFYEKMQSDKGSIPDRFSAQQFSDYHSELNMSSLELGDSALYFCASSLRDGNYEQYFGPGTRLTVT.

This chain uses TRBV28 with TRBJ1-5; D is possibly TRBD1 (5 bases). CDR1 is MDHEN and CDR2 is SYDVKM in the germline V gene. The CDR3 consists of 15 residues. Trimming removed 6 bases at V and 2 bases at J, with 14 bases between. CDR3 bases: TGTGCCAGCAGCCGTGGGACTCTGGGCAATCAGCCCCAGCATTTT. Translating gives CASSRGTLGNQPQHF.

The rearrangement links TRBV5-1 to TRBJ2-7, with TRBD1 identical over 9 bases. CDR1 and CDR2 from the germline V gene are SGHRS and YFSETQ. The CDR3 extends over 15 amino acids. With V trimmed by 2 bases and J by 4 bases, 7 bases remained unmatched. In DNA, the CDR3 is TGCGCCAGCAGCTTCAACCCACAGGGGGCGTACGAGCAGTACTTC. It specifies CASSFNPQGAYEQYF.